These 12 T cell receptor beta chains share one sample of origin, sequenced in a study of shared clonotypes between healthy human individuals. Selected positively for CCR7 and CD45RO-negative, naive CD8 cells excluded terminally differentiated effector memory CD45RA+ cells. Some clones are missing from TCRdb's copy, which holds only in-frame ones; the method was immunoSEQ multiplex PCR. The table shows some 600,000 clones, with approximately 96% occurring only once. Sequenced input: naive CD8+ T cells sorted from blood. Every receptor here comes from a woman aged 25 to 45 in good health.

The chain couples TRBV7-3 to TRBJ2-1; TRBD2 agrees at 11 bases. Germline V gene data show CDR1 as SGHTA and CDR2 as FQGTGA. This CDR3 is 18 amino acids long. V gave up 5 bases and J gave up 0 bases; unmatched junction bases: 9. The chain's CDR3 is CASSPLAGGPSSYNEQFF. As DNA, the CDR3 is TGTGCCAGCAGCCCTCTAGCGGGAGGCCCTAGCTCCTACAATGAGCAGTTCTTC.

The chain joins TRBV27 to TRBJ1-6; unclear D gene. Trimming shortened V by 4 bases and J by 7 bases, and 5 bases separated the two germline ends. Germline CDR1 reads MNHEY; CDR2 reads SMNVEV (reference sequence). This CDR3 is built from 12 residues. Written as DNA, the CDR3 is TGTGCCAGCAGTTATCAGAATTCACCCCTCCACTTT. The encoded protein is CASSYQNSPLHF.

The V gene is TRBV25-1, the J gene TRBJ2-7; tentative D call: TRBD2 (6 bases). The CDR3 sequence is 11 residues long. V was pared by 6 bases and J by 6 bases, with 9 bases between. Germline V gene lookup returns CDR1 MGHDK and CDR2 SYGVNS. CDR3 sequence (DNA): TGTGCCAGCAGCCGGGGAGGCGAGCAGTACTTC. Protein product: CASSRGGEQYF.

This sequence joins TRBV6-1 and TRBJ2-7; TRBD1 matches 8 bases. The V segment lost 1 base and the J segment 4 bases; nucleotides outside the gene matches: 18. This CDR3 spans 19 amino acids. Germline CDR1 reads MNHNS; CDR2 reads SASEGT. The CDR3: CASSEGWAGGLTITYEQYF. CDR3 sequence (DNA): TGTGCCAGCAGTGAAGGTTGGGCAGGGGGCCTCACAATTACATACGAGCAGTACTTC.

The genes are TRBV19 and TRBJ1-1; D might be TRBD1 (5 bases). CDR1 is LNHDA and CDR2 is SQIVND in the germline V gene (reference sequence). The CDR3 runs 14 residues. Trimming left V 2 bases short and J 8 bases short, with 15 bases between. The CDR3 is CASSISSGVREAFF. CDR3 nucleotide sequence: TGTGCCAGTAGTATATCTTCGGGGGTCAGGGAAGCTTTCTTT.

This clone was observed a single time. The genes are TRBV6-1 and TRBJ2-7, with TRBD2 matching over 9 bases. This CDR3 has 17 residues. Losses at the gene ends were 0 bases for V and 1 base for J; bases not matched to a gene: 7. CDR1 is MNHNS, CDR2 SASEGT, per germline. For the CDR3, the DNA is TGTGCCAGCAGTGAAGCCTTAGAGGGACTAGCTTCCTACGAGCAGTACTTC. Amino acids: CASSEALEGLASYEQYF.

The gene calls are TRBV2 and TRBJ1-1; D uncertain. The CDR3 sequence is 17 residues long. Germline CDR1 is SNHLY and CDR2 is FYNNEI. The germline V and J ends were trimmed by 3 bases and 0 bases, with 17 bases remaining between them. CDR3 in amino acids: CASSDSPNGDMNTEAFF. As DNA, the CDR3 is TGTGCCAGCAGTGATTCACCTAATGGGGATATGAACACTGAAGCTTTCTTT.

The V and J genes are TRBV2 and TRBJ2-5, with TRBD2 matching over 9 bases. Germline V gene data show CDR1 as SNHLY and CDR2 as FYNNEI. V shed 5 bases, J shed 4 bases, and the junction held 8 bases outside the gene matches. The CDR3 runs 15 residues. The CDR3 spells CASSLGASGIETQYF. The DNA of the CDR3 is TGTGCCAGCAGTCTAGGGGCTAGCGGGATAGAGACCCAGTACTTC.

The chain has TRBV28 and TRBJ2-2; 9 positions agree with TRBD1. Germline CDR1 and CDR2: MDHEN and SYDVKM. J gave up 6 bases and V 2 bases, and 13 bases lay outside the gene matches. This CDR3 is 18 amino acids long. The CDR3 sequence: CASSLPHGQGQGAGELFF. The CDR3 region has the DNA TGTGCCAGCAGTTTACCCCACGGACAGGGGCAGGGAGCCGGGGAGCTGTTTTTT. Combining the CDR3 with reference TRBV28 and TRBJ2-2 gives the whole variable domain DVKVTQSSRYLVKRTGEKVFLECVQDMDHENMFWYRQDPGLGLRLIYFSYDVKMKEKGDIPEGYSVSREKKERFSLILESASTNQTSMYLCASSLPHGQGQGAGELFFGEGSRLTVL.

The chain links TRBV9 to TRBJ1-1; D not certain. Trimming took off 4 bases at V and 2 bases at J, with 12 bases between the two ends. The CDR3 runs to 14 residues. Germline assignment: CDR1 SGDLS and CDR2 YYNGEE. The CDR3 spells CASSFVEGNTEAFF. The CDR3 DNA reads TGTGCCAGCAGCTTCGTTGAGGGCAACACTGAAGCTTTCTTT.

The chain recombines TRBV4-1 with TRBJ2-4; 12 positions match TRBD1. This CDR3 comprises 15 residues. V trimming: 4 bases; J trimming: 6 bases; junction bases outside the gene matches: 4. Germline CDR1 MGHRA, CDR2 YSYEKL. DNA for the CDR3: TGCGCCAGCAGCCCAAAGGGACAGGGGGCAAACATTCAGTACTTC. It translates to CASSPKGQGANIQYF.

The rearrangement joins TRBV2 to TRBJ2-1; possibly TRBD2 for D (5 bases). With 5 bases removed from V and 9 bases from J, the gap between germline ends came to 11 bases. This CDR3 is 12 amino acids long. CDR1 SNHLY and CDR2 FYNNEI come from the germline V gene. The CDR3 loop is CASSKRETEQFF. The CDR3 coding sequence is TGTGCCAGCAGTAAAAGGGAGACTGAGCAGTTCTTC.